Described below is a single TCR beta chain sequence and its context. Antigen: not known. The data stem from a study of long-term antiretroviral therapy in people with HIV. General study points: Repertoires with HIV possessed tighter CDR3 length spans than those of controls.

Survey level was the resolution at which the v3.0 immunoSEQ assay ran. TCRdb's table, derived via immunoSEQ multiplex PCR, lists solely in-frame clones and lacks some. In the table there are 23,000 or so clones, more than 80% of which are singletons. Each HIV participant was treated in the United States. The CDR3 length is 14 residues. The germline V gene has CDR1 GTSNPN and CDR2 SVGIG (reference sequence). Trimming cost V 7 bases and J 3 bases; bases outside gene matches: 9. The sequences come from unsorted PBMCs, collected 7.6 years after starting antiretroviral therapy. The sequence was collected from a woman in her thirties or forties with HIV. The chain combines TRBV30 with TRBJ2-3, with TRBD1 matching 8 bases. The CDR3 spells CAFYRTGWTDTQYF. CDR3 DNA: TGTGCCTTTTACCGGACAGGGTGGACAGATACGCAGTATTTT.